These 23 T cell receptor beta chains share one sample of origin, sequenced in a study of radiotherapy plus CTLA-4 blockade in lung cancer. Libraries were prepared by immunoSEQ multiplex PCR; TCRdb keeps only in-frame clonotypes and omits some of them. The sample holds more than 40,000 clones, 70% to 90% seen once. Sequencing used peripheral blood, obtained from a patient treated with radiotherapy plus ipilimumab. Source of these receptors: a human donor with non-small cell lung cancer whose response to radiotherapy plus ipilimumab could not be evaluated.

The chain uses TRBV6-5 and TRBJ2-7; TRBD1 might be the D (5 bases). The V and J ends lost 5 bases and 0 bases respectively, with 8 bases between them. Germline loops: CDR1 MNHEY, CDR2 SVGAGI. This CDR3 is built from 13 residues. The CDR3 nucleotides read TGTGCCAGCAGTGTTGACAGCTCCTACGAGCAGTACTTC. Its protein product is CASSVDSSYEQYF.

V is TRBV7-9 and J is TRBJ1-1; 9 positions agree with TRBD1. This CDR3 spans 16 amino acids. Trimming removed 7 bases from V and 1 base from J; junction bases left unmatched: 10. Germline lookup yields CDR1 SEHNR and CDR2 FQNEAQ (reference sequence). CDR3 nucleotide sequence: TGTGCCAGCACCTTTCCGGACAGGGGAACGAACACTGAAGCTTTCTTT. It codes for CASTFPDRGTNTEAFF.

This chain joins TRBV9 and TRBJ2-3, with 7 bases lining up with TRBD1. The CDR3 covers 15 residues. The V gene end was trimmed by 3 bases and the J gene end by 5 bases; junction bases not matched to a gene: 9. The germline gives CDR1 SGDLS, CDR2 YYNGEE. The CDR3 DNA sequence: TGTGCCAGCAGCGAGGGGGCGGGTGTGAGAGATACGCAGTATTTT. Its translation is CASSEGAGVRDTQYF. The full variable domain, in which reference TRBV9 and TRBJ2-3 provide the parts outside the CDR3, is DSGVTQTPKHLITATGQRVTLRCSPRSGDLSVYWYQQSLDQGLQFLIQYYNGEERAKGNILERFSAQQFPDLHSELNLSSLELGDSALYFCASSEGAGVRDTQYFGPGTRLTVL.

This sequence joins TRBV7-2 and TRBJ1-5; perhaps TRBD1 as D (5 bases). The V gene lost 4 bases and the J gene lost 3 bases, with 10 bases spanning the gap. Germline CDR1 and CDR2: SGHTA and FQGNSA. The CDR3 length is 14 residues. CDR3 nucleotide sequence: TGTGCCAGCAGCTACGACAGCCACAATCAGCCCCAGCATTTT. This encodes CASSYDSHNQPQHF.

V usage is TRBV7-2 and J usage is TRBJ2-2; possibly TRBD2 for D (6 bases). CDR1 SGHTA and CDR2 FQGNSA come from the germline V gene. This CDR3 region has 15 residues. The V gene lost 4 bases and the J gene lost 9 bases, with 18 bases spanning the gap. CDR3 sequence reads: CASSSGGTAWRELFF. CDR3 sequence (DNA): TGTGCCAGCAGCTCCGGCGGGACCGCTTGGCGGGAGCTGTTTTTT.

The chain combines TRBV28 with TRBJ2-5, with D tentatively TRBD1 (6 bases). The germline V gene encodes CDR1 MDHEN and CDR2 SYDVKM. Trimming stripped 3 bases from V and 3 bases from J, with 14 bases between. This CDR3 has 15 amino acids. CDR3 nucleotides: TGTGCCAGCAGTTTCACAGGGCCTCTAAAAGAGACCCAGTACTTC. This gives the protein CASSFTGPLKETQYF.

The CDR3 DNA reads TGTGCCAGCAGTTTCGCAGCGGGAGGCCTTAAACCCTACAATGAGCAGTTCTTC. This translates into CASSFAAGGLKPYNEQFF. The rearrangement joins TRBV28 to TRBJ2-1, with 9 positions matching TRBD2. CDR1 is MDHEN and CDR2 is SYDVKM in the germline V gene. Unmatched junction bases numbered 11, after V lost 3 bases and J lost 2 bases. CDR3 length: 18 amino acids.

In this sample, this clone turned up a few times. The chain employs TRBV5-1 and TRBJ1-2, with 7 nucleotides matching TRBD1. The J segment lost 8 bases and the V segment lost 4 bases, leaving 11 bases of the junction unmatched. This CDR3 contains 14 residues. Per the germline V gene, CDR1 is SGHRS and CDR2 is YFSETQ. The CDR3 loop reads CASSPGTAFDGYTF. The CDR3 nucleotides read TGCGCCAGCAGCCCCGGGACAGCATTTGACGGCTACACCTTC. The full variable domain, rest sourced from reference TRBV5-1 and TRBJ1-2, is KAGVTQTPRYLIKTRGQQVTLSCSPISGHRSVSWYQQTPGQGLQFLFEYFSETQRNKGNFPGRFSGRQFSNSRSEMNVSTLELGDSALYLCASSPGTAFDGYTFGSGTRLTVV.

The rearrangement uses TRBV7-9 and TRBJ2-1, with D possibly TRBD2 on 7 matching bases. Germline values: CDR1 SEHNR, CDR2 FQNEAQ (reference sequence). The CDR3 totals 16 residues. V lost 2 bases and J lost 4, with 15 bases in between. In DNA form, the CDR3 reads TGTGCCAGCAGCTTAAGGGTTGGGAGGGGGTACAATGAGCAGTTCTTC. Translation: CASSLRVGRGYNEQFF.

The chain combines TRBV7-6 with TRBJ1-5, with TRBD1 matching 10 bases. Germline CDR1 is SGHVS and CDR2 is FNYEAQ. This CDR3 region has 14 residues. J gave up 5 bases and V 5 bases, and 3 bases lay outside the gene matches. The CDR3 sequence is CASSLGTGDQPQHF. As DNA, the CDR3 is TGTGCCAGCAGCCTTGGGACAGGGGATCAGCCCCAGCATTTT.

A few counts support this clone. The V and J genes are TRBV28 and TRBJ1-4; TRBD1 matches at 7 bases. Germline values: CDR1 MDHEN, CDR2 SYDVKM. CDR3 length equals 16 residues. V gave up 3 bases and J gave up 6 bases; unmatched junction bases: 10. CDR3 residues: CASSFRTGGDYEKLFF. The DNA of the CDR3 is TGTGCCAGCAGTTTTCGGACAGGTGGGGATTATGAAAAACTGTTTTTT.

The chain recombines TRBV29-1 with TRBJ2-1; D gene unclear. Trimming left V 4 bases short and J 9 bases short, with 16 bases between. Germline V gene data show CDR1 as SQVTM and CDR2 as ANQGSEA. There are 13 residues in the CDR3. CDR3 bases: TGCAGCGTTGCAGGCTCTCTTGTGGGTGAGCAGTTCTTC. This encodes CSVAGSLVGEQFF.

This chain joins TRBV7-2 and TRBJ2-2, with D perhaps matching TRBD2 (6 bases). Trimming pared 5 bases from V and 1 base from J, leaving 11 bases between. CDR1 is SGHTA and CDR2 is FQGNSA in the germline V gene. There are 15 residues in the CDR3. DNA of the CDR3: TGTGCCAGCAGCCGGCAGACTAGGAACACCGGGGAGCTGTTTTTT. Protein sequence: CASSRQTRNTGELFF.

The chain couples TRBV27 to TRBJ2-2, with a weak D call TRBD2 (6 bases). Germline V gives CDR1 MNHEY, CDR2 SMNVEV (reference sequence). V shed 3 bases and J shed 1 base, with 12 bases lying between them. This CDR3 has 16 residues. The DNA of the CDR3 is TGTGCCAGCAGTTTCGGCGGGAAGGTGAACACCGGGGAGCTGTTTTTT. Amino acid sequence: CASSFGGKVNTGELFF.

The chain couples TRBV6-1 to TRBJ2-5; TRBD1 matches 11 bases. Looked up from germline, CDR1 is MNHNS and CDR2 is SASEGT. This CDR3 has 14 amino acids. V lost 8 bases and J lost 5; bases outside the gene matches: 7. The CDR3 nucleotides are TGTGCCAGCTTAATGGACAGGGGGCGGGAGACCCAGTACTTC. This sequence encodes CASLMDRGRETQYF.

The chain has TRBV11-2 and TRBJ2-7; 9 nucleotides agree with TRBD2. Germline CDR1 reads SGHAT; CDR2 reads FQNNGV. Losses at the gene ends were 1 base for V and 2 bases for J; bases not matched to a gene: 6. The CDR3 consists of 16 residues. This chain's CDR3 is CASSLGGSGGAYEQYF. Here the CDR3 DNA reads TGTGCCAGCAGCTTAGGAGGTAGCGGGGGAGCCTACGAGCAGTACTTC.

V gene TRBV7-9 combines with J gene TRBJ2-7; 7 nucleotides agree with TRBD1. The junction had 18 bases not matched to a gene; V was cut back by 5 bases and J by 2 bases. The CDR3 is 18 amino acids. Germline-derived CDR1 and CDR2 are SEHNR and FQNEAQ (reference sequence). The DNA for the CDR3 is TGTGCCAGCAGCCCCCACGGGACAGCCGGAACCCTACCCTACGAGCAGTACTTC. Translated: CASSPHGTAGTLPYEQYF.

V is TRBV5-1 and J is TRBJ2-7; TRBD2 is a possible D gene (6 bases). V lost 4 bases and J 3 bases, leaving 14 bases between the germline ends. Germline lookup yields CDR1 SGHRS and CDR2 YFSETQ. This CDR3 has 14 residues. For the CDR3, the DNA is TGCGCCAGCAGCCCGGACCGGGAGCTCTACGAGCAGTACTTC. It yields the protein CASSPDRELYEQYF.

This sequence joins TRBV28 and TRBJ2-2, with a possible D match to TRBD1 (6 bases). The V end lost 6 bases, the J end lost 6 bases, and 20 bases lay between the germline ends. Germline CDR1 MDHEN, CDR2 SYDVKM. The CDR3 loop spans 16 amino acids. Here the CDR3 DNA reads TGTGCCAGCAGCTACCTAAGGGGGAGAGGTGCCGGGGAGCTGTTTTTT. Protein: CASSYLRGRGAGELFF.

The chain couples TRBV9 to TRBJ2-1; 9 nucleotides agree with TRBD2. The CDR3 covers 15 residues. Trimming cost V 0 bases and J 5 bases; bases outside gene matches: 3. Germline CDR1 SGDLS, CDR2 YYNGEE. CDR3 sequence (DNA): TGTGCCAGCAGCGTAGAAGGCGGGAGGGACAATGAGCAGTTCTTC. This sequence encodes CASSVEGGRDNEQFF. The full variable domain, in which reference TRBV9 and TRBJ2-1 provide the parts outside the CDR3, is DSGVTQTPKHLITATGQRVTLRCSPRSGDLSVYWYQQSLDQGLQFLIQYYNGEERAKGNILERFSAQQFPDLHSELNLSSLELGDSALYFCASSVEGGRDNEQFFGPGTRLTVL.

This clone appeared a few times. The rearrangement joins TRBV6-6 to TRBJ2-7; 8 positions agree with TRBD1. Germline lookup yields CDR1 MNHNY and CDR2 SVGAGI (reference sequence). The CDR3 contains 14 residues. V dropped 6 bases and J dropped 0; count of bases not matched to a gene: 4. The CDR3 DNA is TGTGCCAGCAGGGACAGGGCCCCCTCCTACGAGCAGTACTTC. As protein: CASRDRAPSYEQYF.

V is TRBV19 and J is TRBJ1-5; the D gene is possibly TRBD1 (6 bases). Trimming pared 6 bases from V and 0 bases from J, leaving 21 bases between. CDR1 LNHDA and CDR2 SQIVND come from the germline V gene (reference sequence). The CDR3 extends over 18 amino acids. In nucleotides, the CDR3 is TGTGCCAGTAGCGACACAGGGTCACGGCGAAATAGCAATCAGCCCCAGCATTTT. Residues: CASSDTGSRRNSNQPQHF.

The rearrangement links TRBV30 to TRBJ1-2; 7 bases match TRBD1. The CDR3 runs 13 residues. V was pared by 4 bases and J by 8 bases, with 10 bases of the junction left unmatched. Germline V gene lookup returns CDR1 GTSNPN and CDR2 SVGIG (reference sequence). CDR3 sequence: CAWTQSARGGYTF. The CDR3 bases are TGTGCCTGGACTCAAAGCGCCAGGGGGGGCTACACCTTC.